This T cell receptor (beta chain) was identified during a study of human T cells and chemical hapten exposure. This clonotype was counted a few times. Its antigen is undetermined. Germline V gives CDR1 SGHTA, CDR2 FQGNSA. This CDR3 has 13 residues. V was clipped by 3 bases and J by 1 base, with 7 bases between them. Findings and caveats of the study: Among TCRs, those above 1 in 1000 frequency were unaffected by DPC sensitization.

Sample time point: patch test 1, 2 weeks after DPC sensitization. Treatment here: therapeutic diphenylcyclopropenone sensitization with weekly scalp DPC. People who gave samples had alopecia, were 18 to 70 years old, and were suitable for DPC. Total RNA was isolated from unfractionated whole blood. In the library, unique molecular identifiers were attached to individual cDNA molecules. TCRdb reprocessed the RACE reads with MiXCR, giving one entry per CDR3 protein. This table holds about 380,000 distinct CDR3 sequences, around 4.8% found once. The material sequenced was whole blood, taken in connection with sensitization to the hapten diphenylcyclopropenone (DPC). The gene calls are TRBV7-2 and TRBJ2-7; D unresolved. The sequence was obtained from a woman between 45 and 65 years old with alopecia areata. Some clones in this sample may be carry-over from other donors' samples. Here the CDR3 DNA reads TGTGCCAGCAGCTTGGTTCAGTCCTACGAGCAGTACTTC. This sequence encodes CASSLVQSYEQYF.